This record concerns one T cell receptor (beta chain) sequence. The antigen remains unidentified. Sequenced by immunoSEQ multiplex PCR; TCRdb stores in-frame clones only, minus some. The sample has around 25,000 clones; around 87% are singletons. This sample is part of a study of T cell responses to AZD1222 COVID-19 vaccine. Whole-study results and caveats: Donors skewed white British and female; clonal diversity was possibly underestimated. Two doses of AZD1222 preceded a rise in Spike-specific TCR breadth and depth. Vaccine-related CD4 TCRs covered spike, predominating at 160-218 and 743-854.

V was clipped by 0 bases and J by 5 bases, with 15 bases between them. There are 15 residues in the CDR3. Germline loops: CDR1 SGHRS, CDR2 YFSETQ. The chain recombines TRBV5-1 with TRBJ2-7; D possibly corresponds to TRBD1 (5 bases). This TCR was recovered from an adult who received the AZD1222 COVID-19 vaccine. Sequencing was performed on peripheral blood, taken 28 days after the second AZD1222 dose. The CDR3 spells CASSLVLQGKDEQYF. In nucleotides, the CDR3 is TGCGCCAGCAGCTTGGTCTTGCAGGGTAAGGACGAGCAGTACTTC.